A single TCR beta chain is shown here with its context. A read error may produce the germline difference seen at one junction end. The protocol was immunoSEQ multiplex PCR, while the TCRdb copy is restricted to in-frame clones and leaves out a portion. The table records over 70,000 clones, over 70% of them present only once. The entry originates in a study of glioma-infiltrating T cells after dendritic cell vaccination. The germline V gene has CDR1 MNHEY and CDR2 SVGAGI. The CDR3 is 15 residues long. J is TRBJ1-1 and V is TRBV6-5; D call uncertain. The TCR comes from a human donor with glioblastoma. This material consisted of blood, taken before dendritic cell vaccination. The CDR3 nucleotides are TGTGCCAGCAGTTACTCGCATCAGAGGAACACTGAAGCCTTCTTT. This gives the protein CASSYSHQRNTEAFF.